This paragraph reports one T cell receptor beta chain. Its cognate antigen is unknown. A read error may produce the germline difference seen at one junction end. The data were taken from a study of tumor and adjacent non-tumor tissue in lung cancer. Across the whole study: Aged about 31 to 80 years, patients included more than nine men and 4 to 6 women with stage I to III disease. Findings and limits, study-wide: In normal lung, the top 100 clones were significantly more dominant than in tumor. TCR diversity was significantly greater in tumor than normal lung tissue.

Three rounds of nested PCR, following a modified ARM-PCR protocol, produced the TCRbeta library. Each CDR3 protein is one row after TCRdb ran MiXCR on the multiplex PCR reads. The sample lists about 48,000 distinct CDR3 sequences; under 75% were seen once. This sample's RNA came from whole unsorted tissue. This non-tumor lung sample came from over 3 cm beyond the tumor edge. The CDR3 consists of 18 residues. Germline lookup yields CDR1 SGHNT and CDR2 YENEEA. This sequence originates from a woman in her 70s with non-small cell lung cancer. The rearrangement joins TRBV11-3 to TRBJ2-7, with 10 bases identical to TRBD2. Sequencing used distant non-tumor lung tissue. CDR3 loop: CASSLVLASGRLIYEHYF. The CDR3 bases are TGTGCCAGCAGCTTGGTTTTGGCTAGCGGGAGATTAATATACGAGCACTACTTC.